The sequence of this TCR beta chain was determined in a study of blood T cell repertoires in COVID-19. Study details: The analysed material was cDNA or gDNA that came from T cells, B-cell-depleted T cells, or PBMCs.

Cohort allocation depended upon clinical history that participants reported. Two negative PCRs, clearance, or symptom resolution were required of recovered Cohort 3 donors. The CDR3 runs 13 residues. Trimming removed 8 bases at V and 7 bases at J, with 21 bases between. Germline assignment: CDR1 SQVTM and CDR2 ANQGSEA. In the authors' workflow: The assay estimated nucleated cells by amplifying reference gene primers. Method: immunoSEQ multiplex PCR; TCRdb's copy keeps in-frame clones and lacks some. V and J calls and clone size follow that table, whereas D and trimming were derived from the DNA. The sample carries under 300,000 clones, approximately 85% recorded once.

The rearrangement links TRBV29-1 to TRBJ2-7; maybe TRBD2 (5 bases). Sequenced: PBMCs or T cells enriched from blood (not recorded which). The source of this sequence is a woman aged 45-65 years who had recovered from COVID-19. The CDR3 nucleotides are TGCAGCCGACCCCCCCAGGCACCGGGGGAGCAGTACTTC. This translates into CSRPPQAPGEQYF.